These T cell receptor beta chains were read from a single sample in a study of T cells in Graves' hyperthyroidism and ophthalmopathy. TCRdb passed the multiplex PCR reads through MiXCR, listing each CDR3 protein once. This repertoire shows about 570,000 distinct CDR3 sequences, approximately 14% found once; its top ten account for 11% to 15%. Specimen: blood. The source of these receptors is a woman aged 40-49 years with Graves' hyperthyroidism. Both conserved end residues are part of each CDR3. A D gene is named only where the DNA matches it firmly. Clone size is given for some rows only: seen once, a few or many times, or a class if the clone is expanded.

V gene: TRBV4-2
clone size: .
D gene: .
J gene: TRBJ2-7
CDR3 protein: CASSPGTAGSYEQYF
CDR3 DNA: TGTGCCAGCAGCCCAGGGACGGCCGGATCCTACGAGCAGTACTTC

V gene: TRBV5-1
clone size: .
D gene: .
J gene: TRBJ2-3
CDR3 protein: CASSLAPADTQYF
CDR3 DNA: TGCGCCAGCAGCTTGGCTCCGGCAGATACGCAGTATTTT

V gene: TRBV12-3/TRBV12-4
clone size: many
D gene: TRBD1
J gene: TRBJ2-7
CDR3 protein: CASSLEGQGSYEQYF
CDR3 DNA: TGTGCCAGCAGTTTAGAGGGACAGGGCTCCTACGAGCAGTACTTC

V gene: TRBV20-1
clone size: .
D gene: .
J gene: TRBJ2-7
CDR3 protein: CSARAPWAVEPYEQYF
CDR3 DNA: TGCAGTGCTAGAGCTCCCTGGGCAGTAGAACCCTACGAGCAGTACTTC

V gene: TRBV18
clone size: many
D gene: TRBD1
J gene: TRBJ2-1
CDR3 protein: CASVTGGSNEQFF
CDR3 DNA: TGTGCCAGCGTTACAGGGGGATCAAATGAGCAGTTCTTC

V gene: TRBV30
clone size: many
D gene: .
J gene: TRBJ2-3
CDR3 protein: CAWSVPDTQYF
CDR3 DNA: TGTGCCTGGAGTGTACCAGATACGCAGTATTTT

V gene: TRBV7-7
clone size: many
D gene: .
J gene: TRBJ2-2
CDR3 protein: CATRRTETNTGELFF
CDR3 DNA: TGTGCTACCCGGAGGACCGAAACGAACACCGGGGAGCTGTTTTTT

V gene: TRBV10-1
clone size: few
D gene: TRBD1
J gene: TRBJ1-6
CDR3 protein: CASRRDRDSPLHF
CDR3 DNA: TGCGCCAGCAGACGGGACAGGGATTCACCCCTCCACTTT

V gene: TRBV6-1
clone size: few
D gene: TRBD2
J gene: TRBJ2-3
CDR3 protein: CASRIAGGPDTQYF
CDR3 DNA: TGTGCCAGCAGGATAGCGGGAGGCCCAGATACGCAGTATTTT

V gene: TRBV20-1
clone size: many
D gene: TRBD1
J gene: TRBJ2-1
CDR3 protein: CSARELQGASNEQFF
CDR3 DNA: TGCAGTGCTAGAGAGCTACAGGGGGCTTCCAATGAGCAGTTCTTC

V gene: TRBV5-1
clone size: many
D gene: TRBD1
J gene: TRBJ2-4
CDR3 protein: CASSPSTGGIQYF
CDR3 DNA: TGCGCCAGCAGCCCCTCGACAGGGGGCATTCAGTACTTC

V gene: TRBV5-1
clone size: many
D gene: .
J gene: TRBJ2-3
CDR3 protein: CASSLVWTTGTDTQYF
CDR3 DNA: TGCGCCAGCAGCTTGGTCTGGACTACCGGCACAGATACGCAGTATTTT

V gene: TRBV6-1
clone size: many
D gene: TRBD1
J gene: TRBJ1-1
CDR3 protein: CAVGVRQGVWAEAFF
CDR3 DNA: TGTGCCGTAGGCGTTCGACAGGGGGTCTGGGCTGAAGCTTTCTTT

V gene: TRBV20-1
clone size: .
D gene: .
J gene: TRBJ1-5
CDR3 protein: CSARVGQLPFNQPQHF
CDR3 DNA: TGCAGTGCTAGAGTCGGACAGCTGCCCTTCAATCAGCCCCAGCATTTT

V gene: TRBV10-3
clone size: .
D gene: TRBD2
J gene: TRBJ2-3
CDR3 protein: CAISDSSGSTDTQYF
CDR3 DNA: TGTGCCATCAGTGATTCTAGCGGGAGTACAGATACGCAGTATTTT

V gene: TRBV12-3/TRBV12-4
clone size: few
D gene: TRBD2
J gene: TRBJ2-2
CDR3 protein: CASRTSVILTGELFF
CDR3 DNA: TGTGCCAGCAGAACTAGCGTCATATTAACCGGGGAGCTGTTTTTT

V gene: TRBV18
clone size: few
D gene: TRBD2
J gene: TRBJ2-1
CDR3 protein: CASSGSGRAVNNEQFF
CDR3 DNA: TGTGCCAGCTCAGGGAGCGGGAGGGCCGTGAACAATGAGCAGTTCTTC

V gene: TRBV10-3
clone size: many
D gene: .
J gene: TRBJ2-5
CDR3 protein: CAISPTPEGEGGETQYF
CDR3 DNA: TGTGCCATCAGTCCGACTCCAGAGGGGGAGGGAGGAGAGACCCAGTACTTC

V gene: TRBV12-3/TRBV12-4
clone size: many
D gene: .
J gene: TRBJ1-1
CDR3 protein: CASSFPGAKLNTEAFF
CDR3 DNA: TGTGCCAGCAGTTTCCCGGGGGCGAAACTGAACACTGAAGCTTTCTTT

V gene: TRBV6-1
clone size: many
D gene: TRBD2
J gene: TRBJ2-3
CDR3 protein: CAFGPGGRTDTQYF
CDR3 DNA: TGTGCTTTTGGTCCGGGGGGGCGCACAGATACGCAGTATTTT

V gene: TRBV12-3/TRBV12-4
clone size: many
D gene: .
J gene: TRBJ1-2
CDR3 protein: CASSLSGAFYGYTF
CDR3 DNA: TGTGCCAGCAGTTTATCCGGGGCCTTTTATGGCTACACCTTC

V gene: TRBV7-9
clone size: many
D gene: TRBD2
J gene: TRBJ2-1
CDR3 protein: CASSLGTSFNEQFF
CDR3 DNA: TGTGCCAGCAGCCTCGGGACTAGTTTTAATGAGCAGTTCTTC

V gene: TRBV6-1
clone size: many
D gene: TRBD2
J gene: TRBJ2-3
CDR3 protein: CASRRGDAADTQYF
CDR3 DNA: TGTGCCAGCCGCCGGGGGGACGCCGCAGATACGCAGTATTTT

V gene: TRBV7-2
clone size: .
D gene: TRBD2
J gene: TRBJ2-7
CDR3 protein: CASSLPFGTSAPYEQYF
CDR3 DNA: TGTGCCAGCAGCTTACCATTCGGGACTAGCGCCCCATACGAGCAGTACTTC

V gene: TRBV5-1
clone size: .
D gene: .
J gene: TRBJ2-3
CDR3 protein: CASSLGAGKADTQYF
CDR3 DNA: TGCGCCAGCAGCTTGGGCGCAGGGAAGGCAGATACGCAGTATTTT

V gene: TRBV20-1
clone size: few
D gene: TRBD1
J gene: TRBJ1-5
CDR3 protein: CSAREQGGNQPQHF
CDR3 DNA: TGCAGTGCTAGAGAACAGGGGGGCAATCAGCCCCAGCATTTT

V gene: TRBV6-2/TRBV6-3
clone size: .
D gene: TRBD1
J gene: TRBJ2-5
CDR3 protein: CASSYLTTGLEETQYF
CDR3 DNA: TGTGCCAGCAGTTACTTAACGACAGGGCTGGAAGAGACCCAGTACTTC

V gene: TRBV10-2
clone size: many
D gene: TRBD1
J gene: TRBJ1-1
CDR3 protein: CASRVGQGMNTEAFF
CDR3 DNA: TGCGCCAGCAGGGTGGGACAGGGGATGAACACTGAAGCTTTCTTT

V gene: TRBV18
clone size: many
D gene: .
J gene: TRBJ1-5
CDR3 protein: CASSPSVSQPQHF
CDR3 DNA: TGTGCCAGCTCACCATCGGTCAGTCAGCCCCAGCATTTT

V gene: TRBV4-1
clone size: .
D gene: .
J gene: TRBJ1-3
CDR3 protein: CASSQVVPSGNTIYF
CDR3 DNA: TGCGCCAGCAGCCAAGTCGTGCCCTCTGGAAACACCATATATTTT

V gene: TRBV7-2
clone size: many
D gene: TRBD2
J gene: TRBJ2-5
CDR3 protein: CASSSGLGARLAETQYF
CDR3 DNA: TGTGCCAGCAGCTCAGGACTAGGGGCCAGGTTAGCGGAGACCCAGTACTTC

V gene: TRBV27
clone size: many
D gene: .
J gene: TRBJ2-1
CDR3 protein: CASSLVVEGYEQFF
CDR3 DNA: TGTGCCAGCAGTTTAGTTGTGGAGGGCTATGAGCAGTTCTTC

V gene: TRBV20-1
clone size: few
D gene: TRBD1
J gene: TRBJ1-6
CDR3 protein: CSARAPPTRDRGLPDSPLHF
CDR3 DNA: TGCAGTGCTAGAGCTCCCCCCACCCGGGACAGGGGGCTTCCGGATTCACCCCTCCACTTT

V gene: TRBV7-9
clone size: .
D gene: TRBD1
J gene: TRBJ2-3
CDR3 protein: CASSLMGQQTDTQYF
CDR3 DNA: TGTGCCAGCAGCCTCATGGGACAGCAGACAGATACGCAGTATTTT

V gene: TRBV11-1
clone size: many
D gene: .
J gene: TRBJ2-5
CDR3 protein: CASSLAGTPEETQYF
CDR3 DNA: TGTGCCAGCAGCTTAGCGGGGACACCTGAAGAGACCCAGTACTTC

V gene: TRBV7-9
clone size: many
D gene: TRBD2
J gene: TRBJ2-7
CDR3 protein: CASSRGLAGGSEQYF
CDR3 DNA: TGTGCCAGCAGCCGGGGACTAGCGGGAGGGAGTGAGCAGTACTTC

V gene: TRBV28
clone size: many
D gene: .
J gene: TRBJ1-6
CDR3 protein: CASSPPAGLASPLHF
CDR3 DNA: TGTGCCAGCAGCCCCCCGGCAGGCCTGGCGTCACCCCTCCACTTT

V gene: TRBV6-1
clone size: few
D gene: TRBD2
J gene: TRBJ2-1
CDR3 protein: CASTTAAGTYNEQFF
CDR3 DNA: TGTGCCAGCACTACCGCAGCGGGAACCTACAATGAGCAGTTCTTC

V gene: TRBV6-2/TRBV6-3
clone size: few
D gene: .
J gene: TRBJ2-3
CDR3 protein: CASSYWGEGTDTQYF
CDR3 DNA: TGTGCCAGCAGTTACTGGGGGGAGGGCACAGATACGCAGTATTTT

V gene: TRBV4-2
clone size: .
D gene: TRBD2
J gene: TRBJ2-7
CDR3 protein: CASSQESGLADYEQYF
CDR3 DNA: TGTGCCAGCAGCCAAGAGTCTGGACTAGCAGATTACGAGCAGTACTTC

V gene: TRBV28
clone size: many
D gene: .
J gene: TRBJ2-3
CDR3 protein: CASSRTASTDTQYF
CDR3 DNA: TGTGCCAGCAGTAGGACCGCGAGCACAGATACGCAGTATTTT